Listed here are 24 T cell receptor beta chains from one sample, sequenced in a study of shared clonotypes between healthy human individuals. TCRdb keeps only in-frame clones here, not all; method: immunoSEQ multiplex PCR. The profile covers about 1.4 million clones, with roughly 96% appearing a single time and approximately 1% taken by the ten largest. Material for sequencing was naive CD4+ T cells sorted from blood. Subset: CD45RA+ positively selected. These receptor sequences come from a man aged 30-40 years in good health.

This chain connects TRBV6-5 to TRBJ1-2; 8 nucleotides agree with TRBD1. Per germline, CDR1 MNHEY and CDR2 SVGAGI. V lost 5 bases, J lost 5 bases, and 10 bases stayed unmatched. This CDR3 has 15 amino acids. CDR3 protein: CASSTTGTGVYGYTF. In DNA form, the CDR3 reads TGTGCCAGCAGTACAACCGGGACAGGAGTATATGGCTACACCTTC.

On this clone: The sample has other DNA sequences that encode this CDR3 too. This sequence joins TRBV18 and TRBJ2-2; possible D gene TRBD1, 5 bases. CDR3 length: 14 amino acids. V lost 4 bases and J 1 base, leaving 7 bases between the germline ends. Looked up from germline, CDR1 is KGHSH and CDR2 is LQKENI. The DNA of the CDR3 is TGTGCCAGCTCACTTCAGGGGAACACCGGGGAGCTGTTTTTT. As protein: CASSLQGNTGELFF.

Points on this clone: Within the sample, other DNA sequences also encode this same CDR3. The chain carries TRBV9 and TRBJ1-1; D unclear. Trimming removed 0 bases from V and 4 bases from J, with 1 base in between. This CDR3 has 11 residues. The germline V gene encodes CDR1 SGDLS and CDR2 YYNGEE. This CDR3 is CASSVVTEAFF. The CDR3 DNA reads TGTGCCAGCAGCGTAGTCACTGAAGCTTTCTTT.

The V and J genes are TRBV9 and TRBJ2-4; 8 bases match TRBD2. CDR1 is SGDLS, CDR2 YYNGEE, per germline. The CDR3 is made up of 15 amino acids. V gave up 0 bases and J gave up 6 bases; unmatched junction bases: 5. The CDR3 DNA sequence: TGTGCCAGCAGCGTAGAGCCGGGAGGGTCAAACATTCAGTACTTC. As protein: CASSVEPGGSNIQYF.

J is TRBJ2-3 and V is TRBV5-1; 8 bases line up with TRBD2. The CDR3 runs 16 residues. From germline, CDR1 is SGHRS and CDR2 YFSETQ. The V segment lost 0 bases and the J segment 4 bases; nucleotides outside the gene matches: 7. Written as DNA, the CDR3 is TGCGCCAGCAGCTTGGATCCTAGCGGGTTGGCAGATACGCAGTATTTT. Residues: CASSLDPSGLADTQYF. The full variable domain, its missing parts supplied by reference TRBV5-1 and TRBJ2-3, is KAGVTQTPRYLIKTRGQQVTLSCSPISGHRSVSWYQQTPGQGLQFLFEYFSETQRNKGNFPGRFSGRQFSNSRSEMNVSTLELGDSALYLCASSLDPSGLADTQYFGPGTRLTVL.

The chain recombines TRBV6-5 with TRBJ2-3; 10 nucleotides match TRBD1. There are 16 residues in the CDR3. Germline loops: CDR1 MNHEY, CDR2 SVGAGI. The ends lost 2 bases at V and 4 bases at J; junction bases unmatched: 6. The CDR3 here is CASSYVLTGGSDTQYF. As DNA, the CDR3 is TGTGCCAGCAGTTACGTCCTGACAGGGGGCTCAGATACGCAGTATTTT.

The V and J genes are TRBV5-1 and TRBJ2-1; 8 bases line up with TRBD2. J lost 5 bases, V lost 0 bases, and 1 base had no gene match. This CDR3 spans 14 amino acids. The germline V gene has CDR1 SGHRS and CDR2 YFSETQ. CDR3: CASSLGGLDNEQFF. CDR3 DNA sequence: TGCGCCAGCAGCTTGGGGGGACTAGACAATGAGCAGTTCTTC.

The CDR3 loop reads CASSPGRIGEAFF. CDR3 in DNA: TGTGCCAGCTCACCTGGGAGGATAGGTGAAGCTTTCTTT. The chain carries TRBV18 and TRBJ1-1; D not resolved. There are 13 residues in the CDR3. CDR1 is KGHSH and CDR2 is LQKENI in the germline V gene. V was trimmed by 3 bases and J by 7 bases, leaving 12 bases between them.

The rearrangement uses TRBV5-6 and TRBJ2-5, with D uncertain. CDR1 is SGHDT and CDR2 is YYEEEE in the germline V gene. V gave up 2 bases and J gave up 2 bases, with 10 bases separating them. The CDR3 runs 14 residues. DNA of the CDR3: TGTGCCAGCAGCTTTGGCAGGAGACAAGAGACCCAGTACTTC. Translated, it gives CASSFGRRQETQYF.

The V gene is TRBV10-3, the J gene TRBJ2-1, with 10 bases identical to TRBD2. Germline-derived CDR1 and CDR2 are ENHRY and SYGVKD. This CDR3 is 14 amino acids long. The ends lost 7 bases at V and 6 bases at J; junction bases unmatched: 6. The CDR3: CAIKTSGEPNEQFF. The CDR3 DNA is TGTGCCATCAAAACTAGCGGGGAGCCCAATGAGCAGTTCTTC.

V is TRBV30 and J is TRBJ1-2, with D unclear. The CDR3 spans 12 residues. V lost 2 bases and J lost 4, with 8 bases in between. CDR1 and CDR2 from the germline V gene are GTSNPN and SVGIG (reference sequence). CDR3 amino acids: CAWSLGRYGYTF. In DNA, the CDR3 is TGTGCCTGGAGTCTCGGCCGCTATGGCTACACCTTC.

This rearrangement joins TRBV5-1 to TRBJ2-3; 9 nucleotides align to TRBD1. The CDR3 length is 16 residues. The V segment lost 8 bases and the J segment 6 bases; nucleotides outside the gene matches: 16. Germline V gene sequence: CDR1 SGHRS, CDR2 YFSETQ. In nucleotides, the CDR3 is TGCGCCAGTAATCGACCGGGACAGGGAGTTTCGGATACGCAGTATTTT. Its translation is CASNRPGQGVSDTQYF.

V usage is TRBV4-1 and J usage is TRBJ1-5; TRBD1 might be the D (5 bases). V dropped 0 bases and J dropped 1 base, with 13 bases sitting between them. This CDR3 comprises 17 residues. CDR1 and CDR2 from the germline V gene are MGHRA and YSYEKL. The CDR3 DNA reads TGCGCCAGCAGCCAAGAAAACGAGGGGCTGAGCAATCAGCCCCAGCATTTT. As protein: CASSQENEGLSNQPQHF.

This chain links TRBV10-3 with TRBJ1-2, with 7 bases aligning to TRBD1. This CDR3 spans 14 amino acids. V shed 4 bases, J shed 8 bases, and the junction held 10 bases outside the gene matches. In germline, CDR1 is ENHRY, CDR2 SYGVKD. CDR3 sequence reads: CAISGLETGRGYTF. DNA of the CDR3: TGTGCCATCAGTGGGCTTGAGACAGGGAGAGGCTACACCTTC.

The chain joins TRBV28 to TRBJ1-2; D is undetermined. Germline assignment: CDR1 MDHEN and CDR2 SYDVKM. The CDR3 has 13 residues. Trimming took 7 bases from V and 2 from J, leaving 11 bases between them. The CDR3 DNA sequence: TGTGCCAGCAAACTGGGAGGGAACTATGGCTACACCTTC. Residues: CASKLGGNYGYTF.

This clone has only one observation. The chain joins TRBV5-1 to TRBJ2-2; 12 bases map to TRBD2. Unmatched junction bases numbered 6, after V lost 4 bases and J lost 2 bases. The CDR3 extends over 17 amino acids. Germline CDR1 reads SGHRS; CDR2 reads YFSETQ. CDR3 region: CASSLGLAGVNTGELFF. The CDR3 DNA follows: TGCGCCAGCAGCCTGGGACTAGCGGGTGTAAACACCGGGGAGCTGTTTTTT.

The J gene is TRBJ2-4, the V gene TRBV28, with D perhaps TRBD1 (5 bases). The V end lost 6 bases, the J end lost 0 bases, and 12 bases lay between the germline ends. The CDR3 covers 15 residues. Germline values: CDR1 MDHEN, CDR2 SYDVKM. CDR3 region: CASSTDSLAKNIQYF. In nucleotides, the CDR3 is TGTGCCAGCAGCACCGACAGTCTAGCCAAAAACATTCAGTACTTC.

The CDR3 spells CSVEPGLATEAFF. In nucleotides, the CDR3 is TGCAGCGTTGAACCAGGGTTGGCCACTGAAGCTTTCTTT. This chain links TRBV29-1 with TRBJ1-1, with D perhaps TRBD1 (5 bases). This CDR3 contains 13 residues. Germline lookup yields CDR1 SQVTM and CDR2 ANQGSEA. Trimming removed 2 bases from V and 4 bases from J, with 11 bases in between.

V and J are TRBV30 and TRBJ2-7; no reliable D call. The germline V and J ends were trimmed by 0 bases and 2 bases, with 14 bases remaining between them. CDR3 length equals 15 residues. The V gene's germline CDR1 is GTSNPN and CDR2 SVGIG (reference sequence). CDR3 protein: CAWSVLLGRTYEQYF. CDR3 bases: TGTGCCTGGAGTGTACTTTTAGGGCGAACCTACGAGCAGTACTTC. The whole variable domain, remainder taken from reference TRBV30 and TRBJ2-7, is SQTIHQWPATLVQPVGSPLSLECTVEGTSNPNLYWYRQAAGRGLQLLFYSVGIGQISSEVPQNLSASRPQDRQFILSSKKLLLSDSGFYLCAWSVLLGRTYEQYFGPGTRLTVT.

The CDR3 region has the DNA TGTGCCAGCCCACCGGAGGGCCGAAGCTCCTACGAGCAGTACTTC. This sequence encodes CASPPEGRSSYEQYF. The rearrangement links TRBV21-1 to TRBJ2-7; TRBD2, the table's D call, lacks a check against the DNA. TRBV21-1 is annotated as a pseudogene. The CDR3 consists of 15 residues.

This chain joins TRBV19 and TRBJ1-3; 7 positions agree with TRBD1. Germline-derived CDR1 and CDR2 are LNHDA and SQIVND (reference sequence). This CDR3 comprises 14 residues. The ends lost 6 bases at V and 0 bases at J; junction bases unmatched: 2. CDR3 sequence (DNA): TGTGCCAGTAGCAGGGGGTTCTCTGGAAACACCATATATTTT. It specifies CASSRGFSGNTIYF.

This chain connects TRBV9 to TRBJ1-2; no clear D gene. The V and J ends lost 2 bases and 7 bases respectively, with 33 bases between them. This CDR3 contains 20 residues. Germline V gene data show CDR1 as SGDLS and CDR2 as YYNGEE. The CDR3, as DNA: TGTGCCAGCAGCGTTCCAAATTTTACGTGGGCTCCCCTACTTCACGGTGGCTACACCTTC. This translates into CASSVPNFTWAPLLHGGYTF. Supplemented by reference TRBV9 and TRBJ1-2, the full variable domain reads DSGVTQTPKHLITATGQRVTLRCSPRSGDLSVYWYQQSLDQGLQFLIQYYNGEERAKGNILERFSAQQFPDLHSELNLSSLELGDSALYFCASSVPNFTWAPLLHGGYTFGSGTRLTVV.

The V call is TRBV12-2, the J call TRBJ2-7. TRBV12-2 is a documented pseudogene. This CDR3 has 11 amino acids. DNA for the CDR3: TGTGCAAGTGCCGGGGCGTGCGAGCAGTACTTC. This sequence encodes CASAGACEQYF.

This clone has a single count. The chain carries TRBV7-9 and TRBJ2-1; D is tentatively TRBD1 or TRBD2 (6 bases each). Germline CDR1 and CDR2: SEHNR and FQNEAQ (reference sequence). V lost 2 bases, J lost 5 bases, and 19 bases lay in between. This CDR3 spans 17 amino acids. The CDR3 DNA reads TGTGCCAGCAGCTTAAGTTCGGGGGCGGGCAATAACAATGAGCAGTTCTTC. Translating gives CASSLSSGAGNNNEQFF.